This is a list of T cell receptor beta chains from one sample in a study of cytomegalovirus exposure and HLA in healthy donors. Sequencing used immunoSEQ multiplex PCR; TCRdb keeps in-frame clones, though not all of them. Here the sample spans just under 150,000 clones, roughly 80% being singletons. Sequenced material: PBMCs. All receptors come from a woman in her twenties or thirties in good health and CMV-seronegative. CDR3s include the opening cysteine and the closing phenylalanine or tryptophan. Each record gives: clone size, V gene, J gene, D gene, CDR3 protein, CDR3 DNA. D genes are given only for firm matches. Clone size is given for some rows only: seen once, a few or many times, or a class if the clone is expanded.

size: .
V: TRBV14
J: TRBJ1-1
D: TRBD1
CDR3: CASSHLTGRTEAFF
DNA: TGTGCCAGCAGCCACCTGACAGGGAGAACTGAAGCTTTCTTT

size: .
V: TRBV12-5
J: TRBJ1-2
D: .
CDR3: CASGLRQGSTNYGYTF
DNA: TGTGCTAGTGGTTTGAGGCAGGGCTCCACTAACTATGGCTACACCTTC

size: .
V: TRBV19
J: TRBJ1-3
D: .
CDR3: CAARPRGWPLSNTIYF
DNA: TGTGCCGCACGGCCCAGGGGTTGGCCTCTAAGTAACACCATATATTTT

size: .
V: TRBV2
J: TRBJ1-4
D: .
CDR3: CASSGTASNEKLFF
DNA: TGTGCCAGCAGTGGGACAGCGAGTAATGAAAAACTGTTTTTT

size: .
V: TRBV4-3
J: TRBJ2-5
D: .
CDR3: CASSQVPTSLETQYF
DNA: TGCGCCAGCAGCCAAGTTCCCACTTCCCTAGAGACCCAGTACTTC

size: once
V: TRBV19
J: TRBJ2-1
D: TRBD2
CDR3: CASTISGGARNEQFF
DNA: TGTGCCAGTACCATAAGCGGGGGGGCCCGCAATGAGCAGTTCTTC

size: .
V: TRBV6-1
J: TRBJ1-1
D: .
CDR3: CAKRTEDTEAFF
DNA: TGTGCCAAGAGGACAGAAGACACTGAAGCTTTCTTT

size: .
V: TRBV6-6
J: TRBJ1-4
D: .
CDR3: CASISYYRVNEKLFF
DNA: TGTGCCAGCATTTCCTACTACAGGGTCAATGAAAAACTGTTTTTT

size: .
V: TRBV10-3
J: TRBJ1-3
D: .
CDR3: CAISEYRANTIYF
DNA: TGTGCCATCAGTGAGTACAGGGCAAACACCATATATTTT

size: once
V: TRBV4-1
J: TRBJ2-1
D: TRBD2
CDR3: CASSHGTSGRLNEQFF
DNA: TGCGCCAGCAGCCACGGGACTAGCGGGAGGTTGAATGAGCAGTTCTTC

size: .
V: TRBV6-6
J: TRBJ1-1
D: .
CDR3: CASSYRDNRNTEAFF
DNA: TGTGCCAGCAGTTACCGGGATAACAGGAACACTGAAGCTTTCTTT

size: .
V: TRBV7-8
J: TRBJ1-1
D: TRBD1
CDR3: CASSLGQPQEAFF
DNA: TGTGCCAGCAGCTTGGGACAGCCCCAGGAAGCTTTCTTT

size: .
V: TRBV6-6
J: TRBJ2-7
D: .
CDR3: CASLPGGAHHYEQYF
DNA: TGTGCCAGCCTCCCCGGCGGGGCTCACCACTACGAGCAGTACTTC

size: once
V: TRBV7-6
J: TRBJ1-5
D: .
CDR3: CASSPGGGTYNQPQHF
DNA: TGTGCCAGCAGCCCCGGCGGGGGCACGTACAATCAGCCCCAGCATTTT

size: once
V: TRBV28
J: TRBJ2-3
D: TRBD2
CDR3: CASLQASGGTDTQYF
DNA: TGTGCCAGCCTTCAGGCTAGCGGGGGCACAGATACGCAGTATTTT

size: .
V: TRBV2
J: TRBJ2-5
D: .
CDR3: CASSPLGAGTQYF
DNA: TGTGCCAGCAGTCCGTTAGGGGCAGGGACCCAGTACTTC

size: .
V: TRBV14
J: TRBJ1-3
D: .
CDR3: CASSQFMGPYSSGNTIYF
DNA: TGTGCCAGCAGCCAATTCATGGGGCCTTATAGCTCTGGAAACACCATATATTTT

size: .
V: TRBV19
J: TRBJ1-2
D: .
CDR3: CASKDPGNYGYTF
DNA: TGTGCCAGTAAGGATCCGGGTAACTATGGCTACACCTTC

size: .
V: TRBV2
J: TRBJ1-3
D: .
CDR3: CASTLERAGGNTIYF
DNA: TGTGCCAGCACCCTCGAAAGGGCGGGCGGAAACACCATATATTTT

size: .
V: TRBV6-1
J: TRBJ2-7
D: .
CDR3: CASSDPASAPLSYEQYF
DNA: TGTGCCAGCAGTGACCCCGCCAGCGCCCCGCTCTCCTACGAGCAGTACTTC

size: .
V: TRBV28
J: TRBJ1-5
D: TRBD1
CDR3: CASRRDREGNQPQHF
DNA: TGTGCCAGCAGACGGGACAGGGAGGGCAATCAGCCCCAGCATTTT

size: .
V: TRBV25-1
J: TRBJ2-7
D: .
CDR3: CASSEGAGSYEQYF
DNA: TGTGCCAGCAGTGAAGGGGCAGGCTCCTACGAGCAGTACTTC

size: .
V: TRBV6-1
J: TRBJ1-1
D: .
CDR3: CASSERRMPLDPNTEAFF
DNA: TGTGCCAGCAGTGAAAGGAGGATGCCGCTGGACCCAAACACTGAAGCTTTCTTT

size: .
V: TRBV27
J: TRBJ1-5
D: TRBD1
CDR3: CASTPVPPGGQPQHF
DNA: TGTGCCAGCACTCCGGTCCCACCAGGGGGTCAGCCCCAGCATTTT